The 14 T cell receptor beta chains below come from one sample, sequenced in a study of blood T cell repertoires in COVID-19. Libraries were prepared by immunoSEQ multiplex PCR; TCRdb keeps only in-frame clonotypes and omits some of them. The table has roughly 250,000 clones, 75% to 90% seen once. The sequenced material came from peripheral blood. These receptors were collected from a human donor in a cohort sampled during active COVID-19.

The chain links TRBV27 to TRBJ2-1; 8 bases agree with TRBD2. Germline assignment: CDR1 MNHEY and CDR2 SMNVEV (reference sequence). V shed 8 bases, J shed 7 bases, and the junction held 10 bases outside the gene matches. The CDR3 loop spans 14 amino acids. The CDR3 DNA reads TGTGCCAGCTCAAGCGGGGGTTGGAGAAATGAGCAGTTCTTC. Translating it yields CASSSGGWRNEQFF.

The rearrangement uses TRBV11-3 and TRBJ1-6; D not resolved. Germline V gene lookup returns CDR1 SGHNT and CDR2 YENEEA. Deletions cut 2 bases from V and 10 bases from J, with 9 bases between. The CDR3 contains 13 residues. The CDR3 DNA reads TGTGCCAGCAGCTTATTAAACGGGTCACCCCTCCACTTT. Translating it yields CASSLLNGSPLHF. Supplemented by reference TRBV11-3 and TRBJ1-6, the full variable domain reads EAGVVQSPRYKIIEKKQPVAFWCNPISGHNTLYWYLQNLGQGPELLIRYENEEAVDDSQLPKDRFSAERLKGVDSTLKIQPAELGDSAVYLCASSLLNGSPLHFGNGTRLTVT.

The CDR3 sequence is CATSGILAGQETQYF. CDR3 DNA sequence: TGTGCCACCAGCGGTATCCTAGCGGGACAAGAGACCCAGTACTTC. The chain recombines TRBV15 with TRBJ2-5, with TRBD2 identical over 9 bases. Germline V gene data show CDR1 as LNHNV and CDR2 as YYDKDF (reference sequence). The V and J ends lost 5 bases and 2 bases, in that order; junction bases with no gene match: 6. The CDR3 has 15 residues.

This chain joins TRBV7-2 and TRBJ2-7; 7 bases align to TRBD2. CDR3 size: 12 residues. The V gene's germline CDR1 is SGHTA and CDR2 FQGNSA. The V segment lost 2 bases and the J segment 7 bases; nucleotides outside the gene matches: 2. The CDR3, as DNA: TGTGCCAGCAGCTTAAGAGCGGGAGAGCAGTACTTC. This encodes CASSLRAGEQYF.

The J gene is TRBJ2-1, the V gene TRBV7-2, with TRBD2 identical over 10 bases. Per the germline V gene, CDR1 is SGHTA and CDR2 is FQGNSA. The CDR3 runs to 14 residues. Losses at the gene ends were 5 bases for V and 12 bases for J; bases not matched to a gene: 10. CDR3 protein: CASSPGRLAGVQFF. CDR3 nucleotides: TGTGCCAGCAGCCCGGGCCGGCTAGCGGGGGTGCAGTTCTTC.

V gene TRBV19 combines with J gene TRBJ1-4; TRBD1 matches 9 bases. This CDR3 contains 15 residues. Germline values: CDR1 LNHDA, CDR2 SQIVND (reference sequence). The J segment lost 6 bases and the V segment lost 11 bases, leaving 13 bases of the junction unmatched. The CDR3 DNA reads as TGTGCCTCCAAAGGTTGGGGGACAGGGCATGAAAAACTGTTTTTT. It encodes CASKGWGTGHEKLFF.

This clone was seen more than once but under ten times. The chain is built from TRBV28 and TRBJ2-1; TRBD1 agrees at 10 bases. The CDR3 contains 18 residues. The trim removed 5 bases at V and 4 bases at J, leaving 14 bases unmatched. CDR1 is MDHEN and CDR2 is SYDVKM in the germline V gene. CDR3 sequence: CASSALKRTGGGYNEQFF. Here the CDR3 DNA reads TGTGCCAGCAGTGCTCTAAAGAGGACAGGGGGGGGTTACAATGAGCAGTTCTTC.

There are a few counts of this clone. Written as DNA, the CDR3 is TGCGCCAGCAGCCCAGTCTTGCTAGCGGGAGGTGACGAGCAGTACTTC. Its translation: CASSPVLLAGGDEQYF. The chain carries TRBV10-2 and TRBJ2-7, with 11 nucleotides matching TRBD2. From germline, CDR1 is WSHSY and CDR2 SAAADI. The CDR3 is 16 residues long. The junction had 12 bases not matched to a gene; V was cut back by 6 bases and J by 5 bases.

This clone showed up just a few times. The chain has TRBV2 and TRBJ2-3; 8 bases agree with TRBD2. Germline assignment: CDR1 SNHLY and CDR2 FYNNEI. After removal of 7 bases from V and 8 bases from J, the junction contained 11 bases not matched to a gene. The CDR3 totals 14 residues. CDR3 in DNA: TGTGCCAGCACTGATCTAGCGGGCTTTGGTACGCAGTATTTT. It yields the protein CASTDLAGFGTQYF.

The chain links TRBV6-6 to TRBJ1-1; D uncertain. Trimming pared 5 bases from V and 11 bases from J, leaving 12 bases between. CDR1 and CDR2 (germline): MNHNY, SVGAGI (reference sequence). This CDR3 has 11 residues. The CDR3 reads CASSIHLYAFF. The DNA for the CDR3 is TGTGCCAGCAGTATACACCTTTATGCTTTCTTT.

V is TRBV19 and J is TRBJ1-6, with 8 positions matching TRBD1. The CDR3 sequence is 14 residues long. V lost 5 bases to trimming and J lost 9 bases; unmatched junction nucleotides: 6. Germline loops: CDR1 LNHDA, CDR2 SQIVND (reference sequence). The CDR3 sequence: CASSPTGGGSPLHF. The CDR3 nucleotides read TGTGCCAGTAGTCCTACAGGGGGTGGTTCACCCCTCCACTTT. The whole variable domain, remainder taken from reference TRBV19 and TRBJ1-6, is DGGITQSPKYLFRKEGQNVTLSCEQNLNHDAMYWYRQDPGQGLRLIYYSQIVNDFQKGDIAEGYSVSREKKESFPLTVTSAQKNPTAFYLCASSPTGGGSPLHFGNGTRLTVT.

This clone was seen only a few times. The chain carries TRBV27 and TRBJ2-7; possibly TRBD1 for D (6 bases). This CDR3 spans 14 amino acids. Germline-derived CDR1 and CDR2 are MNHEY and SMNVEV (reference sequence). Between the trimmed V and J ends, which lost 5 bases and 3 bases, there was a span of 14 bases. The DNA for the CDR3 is TGTGCCAGCAGTAACGCACAGGGAGTCTACGAGCAGTACTTC. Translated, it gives CASSNAQGVYEQYF.

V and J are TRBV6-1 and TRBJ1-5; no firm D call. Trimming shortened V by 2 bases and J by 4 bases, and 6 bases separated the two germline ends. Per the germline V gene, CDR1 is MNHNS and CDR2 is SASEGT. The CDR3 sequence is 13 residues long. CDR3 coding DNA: TGTGCCAGCAGTGAATTCCAAAATCAGCCCCAGCATTTT. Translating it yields CASSEFQNQPQHF.

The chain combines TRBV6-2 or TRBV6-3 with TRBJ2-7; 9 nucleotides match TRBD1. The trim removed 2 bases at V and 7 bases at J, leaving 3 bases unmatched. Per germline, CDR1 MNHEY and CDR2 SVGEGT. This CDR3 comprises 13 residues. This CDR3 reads CASSYGQGWEQYF. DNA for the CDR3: TGTGCCAGCAGTTACGGACAGGGGTGGGAGCAGTACTTC.